The next 25 T cell receptor beta chains were all read from a single sample in a study of blood T cell repertoires in COVID-19. Sequencing was performed with immunoSEQ multiplex PCR; in TCRdb, only in-frame clones are kept and a portion is missing. The table has about 32,000 clones, around 86% seen once; the top ten hold more than 13%. The specimen sequenced was peripheral blood. The source is a man between 60 and 70 years old with active COVID-19.

This clone was counted once. V is TRBV11-3 and J is TRBJ2-5, with 8 bases fitting TRBD2. The CDR3 sequence is 13 residues long. The germline V gene encodes CDR1 SGHNT and CDR2 YENEEA. V dropped 5 bases and J dropped 6; count of bases not matched to a gene: 5. The CDR3 nucleotides read TGTGCCAGCAGCCCCGGGGGGGGACAGACCCAGTACTTC. It specifies CASSPGGGQTQYF.

The chain carries TRBV7-2 and TRBJ2-7; 10 bases align to TRBD2. J lost 1 base, V lost 5 bases, and 5 bases had no gene match. The length of the CDR3 is 15 residues. CDR1 and CDR2 from the germline V gene are SGHTA and FQGNSA. The chain's CDR3 is CASSGGLADSYEQYF. The CDR3, as DNA: TGTGCCAGCAGCGGAGGACTAGCGGATTCCTACGAGCAGTACTTC.

The rearrangement uses TRBV7-9 and TRBJ1-2; a weak D match, TRBD1 (5 bases). Germline CDR1 SEHNR, CDR2 FQNEAQ (reference sequence). The CDR3 length is 14 residues. The germline V and J ends were trimmed by 2 bases and 5 bases, with 12 bases remaining between them. This CDR3 reads CASSLILGAYGYTF. The CDR3 DNA reads as TGTGCCAGCAGCTTAATCTTAGGGGCGTATGGCTACACCTTC.

The gene calls are TRBV4-3 and TRBJ1-3, with D possibly being TRBD1 (5 bases). CDR1 LGHNA and CDR2 YSLEER come from the germline V gene. The V and J ends lost 0 bases and 0 bases respectively, with 9 bases between them. The CDR3 is 16 amino acids. The CDR3 nucleotides read TGCGCCAGCAGCCAAGAGGGGACTAGCTCTGGAAACACCATATATTTT. Amino acids: CASSQEGTSSGNTIYF.

V gene TRBV5-1 combines with J gene TRBJ2-1; D perhaps matches TRBD1 (6 bases). Germline loops: CDR1 SGHRS, CDR2 YFSETQ. The CDR3 runs to 12 residues. CDR3 loop: CATRGDQGMLFF. The CDR3 coding sequence is TGCGCTACACGGGGTGACCAGGGGATGCTGTTCTTC.

V is TRBV7-9 and J is TRBJ2-7; TRBD2 aligns across 9 bases. The CDR3 extends over 14 amino acids. CDR1 is SEHNR, CDR2 FQNEAQ, per germline (reference sequence). The V segment lost 4 bases and the J segment 2 bases; nucleotides outside the gene matches: 3. CDR3 sequence: CASSYSGGTYEQYF. Here the CDR3 DNA reads TGTGCCAGCAGCTATAGCGGGGGCACCTACGAGCAGTACTTC.

V and J are TRBV7-2 and TRBJ2-1; 7 positions agree with TRBD2. Germline trimming cut 3 bases from V and 0 bases from J; bases unmatched to any gene: 2. Germline V gene data show CDR1 as SGHTA and CDR2 as FQGNSA. The CDR3 contains 15 residues. The CDR3 region has the DNA TGTGCCAGCAGCTTGTGGGGGGGCTCCTACAATGAGCAGTTCTTC. Its translation is CASSLWGGSYNEQFF.

In regard to this clone: Relative to the germline gene, one junction end is altered; a read error may explain this. The genes are TRBV4-1 and TRBJ2-2; the match to TRBD1 covers 8 bases. Germline lookup yields CDR1 MGHRA and CDR2 YSYEKL. The CDR3 is made up of 15 amino acids. This chain's CDR3 is CASSQATGAGGELFF. The CDR3, as DNA: TGCGCCAGCAGTCAAGCGACAGGGGCCGGCGGGGAGCTGTTTTTT.

This chain links TRBV7-8 with TRBJ1-6; 9 bases are a match to TRBD1. From germline, CDR1 is SGHVS and CDR2 FQNEAQ. V dropped 0 bases and J dropped 9; count of bases not matched to a gene: 3. The CDR3 contains 15 residues. The CDR3 DNA follows: TGTGCCAGCAGCTTAGCCGACAGGGGGTTTTCACCCCTCCACTTT. The encoded protein is CASSLADRGFSPLHF.

This clone has only a few counts. The genes are TRBV4-3 and TRBJ1-2; maybe TRBD1 (6 bases). The CDR3 runs 16 residues. Trimming pared 2 bases from V and 4 bases from J, leaving 17 bases between. Germline V gene data show CDR1 as LGHNA and CDR2 as YSLEER. Here the CDR3 reads CASSQNRASDRYGYTF. CDR3 coding DNA: TGCGCCAGCAGCCAAAACAGGGCGAGCGATCGCTATGGCTACACCTTC.

J is TRBJ1-4 and V is TRBV18; 9 positions match TRBD1. The CDR3 has 14 residues. The J segment lost 6 bases and the V segment lost 3 bases, leaving 2 bases of the junction unmatched. CDR1 is KGHSH, CDR2 LQKENI, per germline. As DNA, the CDR3 is TGTGCCAGCTCACCCGGGACAGGGCATGAAAAACTGTTTTTT. This codes for CASSPGTGHEKLFF.

The rearrangement joins TRBV29-1 to TRBJ1-1; 9 bases map to TRBD1. The CDR3 is made up of 17 amino acids. Losses at the gene ends were 0 bases for V and 5 bases for J; bases not matched to a gene: 13. Germline CDR1 SQVTM, CDR2 ANQGSEA. The CDR3 loop is CSVEDLLGQGTGTEAFF. As DNA, the CDR3 is TGCAGCGTTGAAGATCTTCTAGGACAGGGGACGGGGACTGAAGCTTTCTTT.

The chain combines TRBV6-4 with TRBJ1-5; 7 nucleotides line up with TRBD1. V dropped 7 bases and J dropped 0; count of bases not matched to a gene: 6. This CDR3 spans 15 amino acids. Per germline, CDR1 MRHNA and CDR2 SNTAGT. CDR3 amino acids: CASKRDSYSNQPQHF. In nucleotides, the CDR3 is TGTGCCAGCAAAAGGGACAGCTATAGCAATCAGCCCCAGCATTTT.

This chain links TRBV19 with TRBJ2-5, with D perhaps TRBD2 (6 bases). The V end lost 4 bases, the J end lost 5 bases, and 20 bases lay between the germline ends. The CDR3 runs to 16 residues. Germline V gene lookup returns CDR1 LNHDA and CDR2 SQIVND (reference sequence). The CDR3 here is CASSTGVRGPGETQYF. CDR3 DNA: TGTGCCAGTAGTACGGGGGTCAGAGGTCCGGGGGAGACCCAGTACTTC.

This sequence joins TRBV6-2 or TRBV6-3 and TRBJ1-5; 10 bases are shared with TRBD1. This CDR3 has 17 residues. Germline V gives CDR1 MNHEY, CDR2 SVGEGT. V shed 6 bases, J shed 2 bases, and the junction held 10 bases outside the gene matches. DNA for the CDR3: TGTGCCAGCAGCGCCGGGACAGGGGCGAGGGGCAATCAGCCCCAGCATTTT. It yields the protein CASSAGTGARGNQPQHF.

The chain is built from TRBV6-5 and TRBJ2-5; D ambiguous. This CDR3 region has 13 residues. Germline CDR1 is MNHEY and CDR2 is SVGAGI. Trimming removed 0 bases from V and 5 bases from J, with 7 bases in between. The CDR3 bases are TGTGCCAGCAGTTACTCGAACGGGGAGACCCAGTACTTC. Amino acid sequence: CASSYSNGETQYF.

The rearrangement links TRBV19 to TRBJ2-3, with 8 bases identical to TRBD2. Germline values: CDR1 LNHDA, CDR2 SQIVND (reference sequence). Trimming cost V 2 bases and J 2 bases; bases outside gene matches: 3. The CDR3 sequence is 15 residues long. CDR3 sequence (DNA): TGTGCCAGTAGTATACGAGCGGGGGACACAGATACGCAGTATTTT. It specifies CASSIRAGDTDTQYF. The entire variable domain, with the rest obtained from reference TRBV19 and TRBJ2-3, is as follows: DGGITQSPKYLFRKEGQNVTLSCEQNLNHDAMYWYRQDPGQGLRLIYYSQIVNDFQKGDIAEGYSVSREKKESFPLTVTSAQKNPTAFYLCASSIRAGDTDTQYFGPGTRLTVL.

The gene calls are TRBV6-5 and TRBJ2-7; maybe TRBD2 (6 bases). The CDR3 contains 12 residues. Germline CDR1 and CDR2: MNHEY and SVGAGI. The V end was cut by 6 bases, the J end by 3 bases, with 9 bases between. CDR3 amino acids: CASSLDYYEQYF. DNA of the CDR3: TGTGCCAGCAGCCTGGACTACTACGAGCAGTACTTC.

The chain joins TRBV7-2 to TRBJ2-7; D gene ambiguous. CDR3 length: 12 amino acids. Looked up from germline, CDR1 is SGHTA and CDR2 is FQGNSA. With 3 bases removed from V and 0 bases from J, the gap between germline ends came to 3 bases. CDR3 nucleotide sequence: TGTGCCAGCAGCTTTAGCTCCTACGAGCAGTACTTC. Encoded protein: CASSFSSYEQYF.

The chain is built from TRBV20-1 and TRBJ2-3; TRBD2 aligns across 11 bases. The CDR3 loop spans 11 amino acids. Germline V gene sequence: CDR1 DFQATT, CDR2 SNEGSKA (reference sequence). V gave up 6 bases and J gave up 14 bases; unmatched junction bases: 7. The DNA of the CDR3 is TGCAGTGCAGAAACTAGCGGGAGCCGGTATTTT. This gives the protein CSAETSGSRYF.

The chain uses TRBV4-3 and TRBJ1-1; 7 bases align to TRBD1. This CDR3 has 18 amino acids. Germline assignment: CDR1 LGHNA and CDR2 YSLEER. J gave up 0 bases and V 0 bases, and 10 bases lay outside the gene matches. The CDR3 loop reads CASSQELRSGGMNTEAFF. The CDR3 region has the DNA TGCGCCAGCAGCCAAGAACTCCGATCAGGGGGGATGAACACTGAAGCTTTCTTT.

J is TRBJ2-5 and V is TRBV2; 8 positions match TRBD1. Per germline, CDR1 SNHLY and CDR2 FYNNEI. The CDR3 contains 13 residues. After removal of 3 bases from V and 3 bases from J, the junction contained 0 bases not matched to a gene. The DNA for the CDR3 is TGTGCCAGCAGTGAGGACAGGGAAGAGACCCAGTACTTC. Amino acid sequence: CASSEDREETQYF.

The gene calls are TRBV30 and TRBJ2-4; D perhaps matches TRBD2 (6 bases). Germline values: CDR1 GTSNPN, CDR2 SVGIG (reference sequence). The ends were cut back, 2 bases at V and 8 bases at J, with 7 bases in the middle. The CDR3 has 11 amino acids. This chain's CDR3 is CAWSPGDIQYF. The CDR3, as DNA: TGTGCCTGGAGTCCGGGGGACATTCAGTACTTC.

The chain joins TRBV7-9 to TRBJ2-5; possible D gene TRBD2, 6 bases. With 5 bases removed from V and 2 bases from J, the gap between germline ends came to 12 bases. Looked up from germline, CDR1 is SEHNR and CDR2 is FQNEAQ (reference sequence). CDR3 length equals 14 residues. The chain's CDR3 is CASSPRDFQETQYF. The CDR3 coding sequence is TGTGCCAGCAGCCCTCGGGACTTTCAAGAGACCCAGTACTTC. Combining the CDR3 with reference TRBV7-9 and TRBJ2-5 gives the whole variable domain DTGVSQNPRHKITKRGQNVTFRCDPISEHNRLYWYRQTLGQGPEFLTYFQNEAQLEKSRLLSDRFSAERPKGSFSTLEIQRTEQGDSAMYLCASSPRDFQETQYFGPGTRLLVL.

This clone has just a few counts. The chain carries TRBV6-5 and TRBJ1-4, with D possibly being TRBD1 (5 bases). V gave up 6 bases and J gave up 8 bases, with 19 bases separating them. The length of the CDR3 is 15 residues. Germline V CDR1 and CDR2: MNHEY, SVGAGI. The CDR3 sequence: CASRSLGGVSEKLFF. The CDR3 nucleotides read TGTGCCAGCAGGTCATTGGGGGGGGTTTCGGAAAAACTGTTTTTT.